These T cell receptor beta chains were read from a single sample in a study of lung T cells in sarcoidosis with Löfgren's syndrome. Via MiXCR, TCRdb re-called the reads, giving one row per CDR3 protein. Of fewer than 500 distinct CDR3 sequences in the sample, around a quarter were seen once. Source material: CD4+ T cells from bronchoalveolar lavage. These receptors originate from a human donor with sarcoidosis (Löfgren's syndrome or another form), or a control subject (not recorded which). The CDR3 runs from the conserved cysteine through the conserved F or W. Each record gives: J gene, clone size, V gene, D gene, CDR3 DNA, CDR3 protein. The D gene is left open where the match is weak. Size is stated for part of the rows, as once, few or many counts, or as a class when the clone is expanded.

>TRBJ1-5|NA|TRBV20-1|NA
TGCAGTGCCAGGCCAACAATTGAAGGTCAGACCCAGCATTTT
CSARPTIEGQTQHF
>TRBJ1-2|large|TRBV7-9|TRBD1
TGTGCCAGCAGCTGGGCAGACAGGGTAGAAAACTATGGCTACACCTTC
CASSWADRVENYGYTF
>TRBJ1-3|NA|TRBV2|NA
TGTGCCAGCAATGAGAGTTCCCGAAACACCATATATTTT
CASNESSRNTIYF
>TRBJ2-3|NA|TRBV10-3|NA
TGTGCCATCAGTGAGTCAATGGGTCGAGATACGCAGTATTTT
CAISESMGRDTQYF
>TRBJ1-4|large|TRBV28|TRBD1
TGTGCCAGCAGCAGGACAGGCCCAAAAGCAAAACTGTTTTTT
CASSRTGPKAKLFF
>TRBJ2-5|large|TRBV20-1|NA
TGCAGTGCCATAAGGGGGGGCCGGAGTGAGACCCAGTACTTC
CSAIRGGRSETQYF
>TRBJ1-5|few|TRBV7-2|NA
TGTGCCGGCAGCCGAGTCCCCGGGGGGGGCAATCAGCCCCAGCATTTT
CAGSRVPGGGNQPQHF
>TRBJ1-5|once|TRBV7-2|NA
TGTGCCGGCAGCCGAGTCCCCGGGGGGGGCACTCAGCCCCAGCATTTT
CAGSRVPGGGTQPQHF
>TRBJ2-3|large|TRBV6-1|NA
TGTGCCAGCAGTGAACGGGGCAGTTCAGATACGCAGTATTTT
CASSERGSSDTQYF
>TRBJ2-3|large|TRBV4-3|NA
TGCGCCAGCAGCCAAGATCTAGGAGGGGCGGTAGATACGCAGTATTTT
CASSQDLGGAVDTQYF
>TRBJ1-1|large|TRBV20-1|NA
TGCAGTGCTAGACCACGCGACAGGACCACTGAAGCTTTCTTT
CSARPRDRTTEAFF
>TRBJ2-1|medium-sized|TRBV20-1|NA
TGCAGTGCTAGGCGCGACCTTACCTCCTACAATGAGCAGTTCTTC
CSARRDLTSYNEQFF
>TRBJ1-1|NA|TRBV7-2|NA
TGTGCCAGCAGCTTAGACGTTGGGGTGGGTGAAGCTTTCTTT
CASSLDVGVGEAFF
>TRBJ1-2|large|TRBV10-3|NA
TGTGCCATCAGGGCCCCCCAAGGAACCCATGGCTACACCTTC
CAIRAPQGTHGYTF
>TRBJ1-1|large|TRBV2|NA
TGTGCCAGCAGTGGTTCAGGAAACACTGAAGCTTTCTTT
CASSGSGNTEAFF
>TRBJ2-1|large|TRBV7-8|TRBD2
TGTGCCAGCAGCTCAACTAGCGGGGGGGCCGCCTACAATGAGCAGTTCTTC
CASSSTSGGAAYNEQFF
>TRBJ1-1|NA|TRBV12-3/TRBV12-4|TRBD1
TGTGCCAGCGGTAGAAGACGACAGGGGGAAACTGAAGCTTTCTTT
CASGRRRQGETEAFF
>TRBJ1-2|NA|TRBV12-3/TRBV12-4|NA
TGTGCCGGCAGTTTAGATCGGGGGCAGGGCTACACCTTC
CAGSLDRGQGYTF
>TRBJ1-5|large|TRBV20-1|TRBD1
TGCAGTGCCCAGGACAGGGTACAGCCCCAGCATTTT
CSAQDRVQPQHF
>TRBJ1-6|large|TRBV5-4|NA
TGTGCCAGCAGCGGGGCAGGTGGGAATTCACCCCTCCACTTT
CASSGAGGNSPLHF
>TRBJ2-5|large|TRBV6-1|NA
TGTGCCAGCAGCTCAAGTGGCAGGGACGAGACCCAGTACTTC
CASSSSGRDETQYF
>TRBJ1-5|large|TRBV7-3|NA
TGTGCCAGCAGCCAAGAGGTACATCAGCCCCAGCATTTT
CASSQEVHQPQHF
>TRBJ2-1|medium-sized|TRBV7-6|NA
TGTGCCAGCAGCTTTAATGGCGGGAATGAGCAGTTCTTC
CASSFNGGNEQFF
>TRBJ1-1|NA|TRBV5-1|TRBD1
TGCACCAGCAGCCTACAGGGGGTCGAAGCTTTCTTT
CTSSLQGVEAFF
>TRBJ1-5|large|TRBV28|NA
TGTGCCAGCAGTGCCGAAGGACAGAATCATCAGCCCCAGCATTTT
CASSAEGQNHQPQHF
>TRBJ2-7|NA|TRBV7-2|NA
TGTGCCAGCAGTACCAATGGAGTATTCAGCTCCTACGAGCAGTACTTC
CASSTNGVFSSYEQYF
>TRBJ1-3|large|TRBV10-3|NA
TGTGCCATCAGTGAGCCCCGAGATGGAAACACCATATATTTT
CAISEPRDGNTIYF
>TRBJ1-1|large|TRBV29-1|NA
TGCAGCGTTGTGGGGGAGAACACTGAAGCTTTCTTT
CSVVGENTEAFF